This T cell receptor (beta chain) emerged from a study of shared clonotypes between healthy human individuals. Study-wide results and limits: What naive subsets generally showed was a larger estimated richness than memory subsets showed.

Naive CD8 cells comprised CD45RO-negative, CCR7-positively selected cells, excluding terminally differentiated effector memory CD45RA+ cells. TCRdb keeps only in-frame clones here, not all; method: immunoSEQ multiplex PCR. The table includes roughly 2.1 million clones, more than 85% detected once. Details on this clone: Its antigen remains unknown.

The J segment lost 2 bases and the V segment lost 4 bases, leaving 6 bases of the junction unmatched. This CDR3 has 16 amino acids. Per the germline V gene, CDR1 is SGHRS and CDR2 is YFSETQ. The receptor was derived from a man in his late teens or twenties in good health. Some clones in this sample may be carry-over from other donors' samples. The chain joins TRBV5-1 to TRBJ1-5; TRBD1 matches 10 bases. What was sequenced was naive CD8+ T cells from PBMCs. The DNA for the CDR3 is TGCGCCAGCAGCCCGACAGGGGGCCGGGGCAATCAGCCCCAGCATTTT. This encodes CASSPTGGRGNQPQHF.